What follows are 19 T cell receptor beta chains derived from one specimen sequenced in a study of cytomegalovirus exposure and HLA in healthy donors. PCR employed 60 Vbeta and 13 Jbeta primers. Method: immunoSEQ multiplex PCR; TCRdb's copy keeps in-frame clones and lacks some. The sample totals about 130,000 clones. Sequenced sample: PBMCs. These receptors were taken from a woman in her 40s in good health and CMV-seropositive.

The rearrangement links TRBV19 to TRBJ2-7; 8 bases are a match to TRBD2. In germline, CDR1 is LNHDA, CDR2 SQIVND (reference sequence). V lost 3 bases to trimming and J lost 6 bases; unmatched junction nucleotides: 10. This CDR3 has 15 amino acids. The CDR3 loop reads CASSMSGLETSEQYF. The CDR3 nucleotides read TGTGCCAGTAGTATGTCGGGACTAGAAACATCCGAGCAGTACTTC. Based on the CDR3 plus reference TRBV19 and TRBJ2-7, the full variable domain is DGGITQSPKYLFRKEGQNVTLSCEQNLNHDAMYWYRQDPGQGLRLIYYSQIVNDFQKGDIAEGYSVSREKKESFPLTVTSAQKNPTAFYLCASSMSGLETSEQYFGPGTRLTVT.

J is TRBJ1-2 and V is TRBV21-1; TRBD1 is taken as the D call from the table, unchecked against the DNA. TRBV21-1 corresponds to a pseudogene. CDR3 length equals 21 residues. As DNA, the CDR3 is TGTGCCAGCAGCAGGAACCTTTCGATCCGGGACAGGGAAGGGGCTAACTATGGCTACACCTTC. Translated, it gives CASSRNLSIRDREGANYGYTF.

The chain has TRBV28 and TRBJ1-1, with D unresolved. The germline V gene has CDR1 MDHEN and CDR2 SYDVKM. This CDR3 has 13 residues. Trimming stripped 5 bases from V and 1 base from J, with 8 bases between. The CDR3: CASSARRNTEAFF. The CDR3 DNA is TGTGCCAGCAGTGCAAGGAGGAACACTGAAGCTTTCTTT.

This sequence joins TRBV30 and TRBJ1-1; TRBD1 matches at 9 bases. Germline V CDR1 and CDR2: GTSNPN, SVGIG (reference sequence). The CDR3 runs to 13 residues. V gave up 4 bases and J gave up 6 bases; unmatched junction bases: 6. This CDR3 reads CAWKEQGASEAFF. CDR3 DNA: TGTGCCTGGAAGGAACAGGGGGCCTCTGAAGCTTTCTTT.

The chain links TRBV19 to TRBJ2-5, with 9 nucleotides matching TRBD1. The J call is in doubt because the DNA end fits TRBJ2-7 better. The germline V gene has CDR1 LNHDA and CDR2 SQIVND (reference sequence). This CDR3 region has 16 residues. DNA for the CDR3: TGTGCCAGTAGTCCCCCCCGAGGGACAGGGCCCTACGAGCAGTACTTC. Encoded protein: CASSPPRGTGPYEQYF.

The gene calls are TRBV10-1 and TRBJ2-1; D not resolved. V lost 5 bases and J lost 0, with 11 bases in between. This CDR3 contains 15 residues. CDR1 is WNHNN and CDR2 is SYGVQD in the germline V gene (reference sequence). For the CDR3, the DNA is TGCGCCAGCAGTATAGCATCCAGCTCCTACAATGAGCAGTTCTTC. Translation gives CASSIASSSYNEQFF.

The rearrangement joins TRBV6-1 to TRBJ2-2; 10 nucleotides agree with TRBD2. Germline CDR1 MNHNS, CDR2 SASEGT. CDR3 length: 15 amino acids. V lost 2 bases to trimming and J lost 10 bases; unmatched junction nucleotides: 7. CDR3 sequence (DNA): TGTGCCAGCAGTGAACTCAGCGGGAGGGCCCTGGAGCTGTTTTTT. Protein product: CASSELSGRALELFF.

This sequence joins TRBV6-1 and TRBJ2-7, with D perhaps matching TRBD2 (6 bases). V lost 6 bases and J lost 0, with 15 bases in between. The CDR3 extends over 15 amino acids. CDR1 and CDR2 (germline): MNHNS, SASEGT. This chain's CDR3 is CASSSSSASSYEQYF. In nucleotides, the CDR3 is TGTGCCAGCAGCTCCTCTAGCGCGAGCTCCTACGAGCAGTACTTC.

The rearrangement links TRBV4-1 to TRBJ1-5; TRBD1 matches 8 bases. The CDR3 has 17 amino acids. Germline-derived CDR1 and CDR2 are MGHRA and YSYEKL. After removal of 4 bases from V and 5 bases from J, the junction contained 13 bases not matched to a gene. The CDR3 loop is CASSRMSGVGQDQPQHF. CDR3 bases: TGCGCCAGCAGCCGGATGAGCGGTGTGGGACAGGATCAGCCCCAGCATTTT.

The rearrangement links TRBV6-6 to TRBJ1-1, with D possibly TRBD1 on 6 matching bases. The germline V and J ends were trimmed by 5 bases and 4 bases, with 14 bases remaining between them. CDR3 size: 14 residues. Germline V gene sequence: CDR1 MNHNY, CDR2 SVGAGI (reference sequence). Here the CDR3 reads CASSNQGRGTEAFF. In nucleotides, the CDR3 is TGTGCCAGCAGTAATCAGGGGAGGGGCACTGAAGCTTTCTTT.

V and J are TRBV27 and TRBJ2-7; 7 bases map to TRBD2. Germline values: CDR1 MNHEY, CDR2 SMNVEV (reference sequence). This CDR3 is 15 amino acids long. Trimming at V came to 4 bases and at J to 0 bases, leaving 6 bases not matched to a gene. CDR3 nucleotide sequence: TGTGCCAGCAGTTCATCGGGCGGGAGCTCCTACGAGCAGTACTTC. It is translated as CASSSSGGSSYEQYF.

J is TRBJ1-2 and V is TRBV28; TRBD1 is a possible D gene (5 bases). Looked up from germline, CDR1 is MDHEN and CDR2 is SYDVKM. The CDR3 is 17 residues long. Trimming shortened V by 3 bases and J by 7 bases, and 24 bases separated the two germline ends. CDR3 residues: CASSLMGQGLERGGYTF. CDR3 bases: TGTGCCAGCAGTTTGATGGGGCAGGGCCTTGAACGCGGTGGCTACACCTTC.

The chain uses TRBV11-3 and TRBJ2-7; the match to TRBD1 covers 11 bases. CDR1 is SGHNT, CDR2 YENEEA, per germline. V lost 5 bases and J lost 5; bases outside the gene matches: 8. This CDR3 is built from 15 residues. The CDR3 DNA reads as TGTGCCAGCAGCGCCGGGACAGGGGGTGGGGACGAGCAGTACTTC. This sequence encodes CASSAGTGGGDEQYF.

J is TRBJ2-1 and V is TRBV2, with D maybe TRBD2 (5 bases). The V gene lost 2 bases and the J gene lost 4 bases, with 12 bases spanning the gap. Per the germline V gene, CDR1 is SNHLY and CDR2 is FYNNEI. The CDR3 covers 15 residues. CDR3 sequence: CASSETWTAYNEQFF. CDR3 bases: TGTGCCAGCAGTGAAACCTGGACTGCATACAATGAGCAGTTCTTC.

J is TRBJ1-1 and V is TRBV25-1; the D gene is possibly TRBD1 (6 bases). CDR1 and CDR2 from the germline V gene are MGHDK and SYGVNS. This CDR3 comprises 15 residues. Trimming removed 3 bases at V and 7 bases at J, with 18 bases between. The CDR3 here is CASSDSHRVKVEAFF. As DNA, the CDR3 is TGTGCCAGCAGTGACTCTCACAGGGTAAAGGTTGAAGCTTTCTTT.

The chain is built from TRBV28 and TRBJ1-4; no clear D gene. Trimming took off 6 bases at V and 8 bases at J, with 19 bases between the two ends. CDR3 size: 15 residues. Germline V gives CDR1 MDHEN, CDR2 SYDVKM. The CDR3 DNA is TGTGCCAGCAGCACCGCGGGGAGGGATGGGGAAAAACTGTTTTTT. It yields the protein CASSTAGRDGEKLFF.

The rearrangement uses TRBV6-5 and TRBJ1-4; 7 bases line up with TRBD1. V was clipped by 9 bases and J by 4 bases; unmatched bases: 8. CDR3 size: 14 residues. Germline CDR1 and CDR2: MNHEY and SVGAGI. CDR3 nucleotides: TGTGCCAGTTCTCGGACAGGCGATAATGAAAAACTGTTTTTT. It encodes CASSRTGDNEKLFF.

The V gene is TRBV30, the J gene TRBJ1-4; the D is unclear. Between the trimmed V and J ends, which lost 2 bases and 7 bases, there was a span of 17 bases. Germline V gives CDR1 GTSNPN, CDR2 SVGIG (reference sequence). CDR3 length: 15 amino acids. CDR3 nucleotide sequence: TGTGCCTGGAGTTTGTCGAGGAGTTTGGGTGAAAAACTGTTTTTT. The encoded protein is CAWSLSRSLGEKLFF.

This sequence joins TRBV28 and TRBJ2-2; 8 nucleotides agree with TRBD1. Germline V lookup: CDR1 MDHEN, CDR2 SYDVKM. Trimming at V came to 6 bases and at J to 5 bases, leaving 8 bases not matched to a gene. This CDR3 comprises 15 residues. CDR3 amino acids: CASRLTGAHTGELFF. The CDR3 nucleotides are TGTGCCAGCAGGTTGACAGGGGCCCATACCGGGGAGCTGTTTTTT. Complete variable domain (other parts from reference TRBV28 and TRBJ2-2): DVKVTQSSRYLVKRTGEKVFLECVQDMDHENMFWYRQDPGLGLRLIYFSYDVKMKEKGDIPEGYSVSREKKERFSLILESASTNQTSMYLCASRLTGAHTGELFFGEGSRLTVL.